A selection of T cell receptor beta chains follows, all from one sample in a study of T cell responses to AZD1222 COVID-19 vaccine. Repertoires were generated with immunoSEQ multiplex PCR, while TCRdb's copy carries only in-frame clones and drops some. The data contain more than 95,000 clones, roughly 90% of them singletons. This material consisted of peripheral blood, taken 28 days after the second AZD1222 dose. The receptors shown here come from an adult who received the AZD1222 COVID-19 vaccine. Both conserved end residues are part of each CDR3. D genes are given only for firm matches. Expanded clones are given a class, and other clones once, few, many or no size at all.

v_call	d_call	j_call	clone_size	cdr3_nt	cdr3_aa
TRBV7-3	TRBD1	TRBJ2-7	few	TGTGCCAGCAGCTTCGGGACAGGCTACGAGCAGTACTTC	CASSFGTGYEQYF
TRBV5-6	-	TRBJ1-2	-	TGTGCCAGCAGCTTGGGGCCGGCCAACTATGGCTACACCTTC	CASSLGPANYGYTF
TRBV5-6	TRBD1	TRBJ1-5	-	TGTGCCAGCAGCTTGGGACAGGGGCCTAATCAGCCCCAGCATTTT	CASSLGQGPNQPQHF
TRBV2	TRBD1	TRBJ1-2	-	TGTGCCAGCAGGAAGGGACAGGGGCGCCCCCGAGGCTACACCTTC	CASRKGQGRPRGYTF
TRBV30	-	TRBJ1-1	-	TGTGCCTGGACTTCAGGGGCGGGCACTGAAGCTTTCTTT	CAWTSGAGTEAFF
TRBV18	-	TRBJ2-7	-	TGTGCCAGCTCACCATTAACGGGGGACTACGAGCAGTACTTC	CASSPLTGDYEQYF
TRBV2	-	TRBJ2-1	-	TGTGCCAGCAGTGATTATGAGCAGTTCTTC	CASSDYEQFF
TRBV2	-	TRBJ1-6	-	TGTGCCAGCAGTGGTTGGGAGGGGTTAGAGTCACCCCTCCACTTT	CASSGWEGLESPLHF
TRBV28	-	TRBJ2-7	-	TGTGCCAGCAGTTTATCCGGGGCCGAATACGAGCAGTACTTC	CASSLSGAEYEQYF
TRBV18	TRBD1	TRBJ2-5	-	TGTGCCAGCTTACCCGGGACAGGGAAAGAGACCCAGTACTTC	CASLPGTGKETQYF
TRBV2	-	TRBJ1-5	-	TGTGCCAGCAGTGAAGAAGGGAATCAGCCCCAGCATTTT	CASSEEGNQPQHF
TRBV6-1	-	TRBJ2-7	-	TGTGCCAGCAGTGAAGAGGGGGCCTACGAGCAGTACTTC	CASSEEGAYEQYF
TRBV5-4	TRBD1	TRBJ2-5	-	TGTGCCAGCAGCACCCCCGGGACAGGGCAAGAGACCCAGTACTTC	CASSTPGTGQETQYF
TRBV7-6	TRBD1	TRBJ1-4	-	TGTGCCAGCAGCTTAGGAGGGACAGGGGGGGAAAAACTGTTTTTT	CASSLGGTGGEKLFF
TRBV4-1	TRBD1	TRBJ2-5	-	TGCGCCAGCAGCCAAACAAACAGGGGTCAGGAGACCCAGTACTTC	CASSQTNRGQETQYF
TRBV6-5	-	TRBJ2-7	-	TGTGCCAGCAGGGGACTGTCCTACGAGCAGTACTTC	CASRGLSYEQYF
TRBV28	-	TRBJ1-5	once	TGTGCCGGCAGAGCGCAGGGGTCCTTTAGCAATCAGCCCCAGCATTTT	CAGRAQGSFSNQPQHF
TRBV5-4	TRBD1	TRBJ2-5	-	TGTGCCAGCAGCGGCCGGGACAGGGGGCCCCAAGAGACCCAGTACTTC	CASSGRDRGPQETQYF
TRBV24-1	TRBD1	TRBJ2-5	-	TGTGCCACCAGTGATTCCAGGGGGCGGGAGACCCAGTACTTC	CATSDSRGRETQYF
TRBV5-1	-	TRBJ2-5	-	TGCGCCAGCAGCTTGGACGAGACCCAGTACTTC	CASSLDETQYF
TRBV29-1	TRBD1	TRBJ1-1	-	TGCAGCGCCCGGACAGGGGGACGAACTGAAGCTTTCTTT	CSARTGGRTEAFF
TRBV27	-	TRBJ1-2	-	TGTGCCAGCAGTTTCTCCGCAGGGGAAGCTAACTATGGCTACACCTTC	CASSFSAGEANYGYTF
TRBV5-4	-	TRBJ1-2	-	TGTGCCAGCAGCTTGGCCGGAGGGGGTGGTGGTGGCTACACCTTC	CASSLAGGGGGGYTF
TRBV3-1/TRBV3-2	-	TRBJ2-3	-	TGTGCCAGCAGCCAAGCTGGGTTTAGCACAGATACGCAGTATTTT	CASSQAGFSTDTQYF
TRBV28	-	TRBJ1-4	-	TGTGCCAGCAGTTTAAGGGCCCTAACGCCTAATGAAAAACTGTTTTTT	CASSLRALTPNEKLFF
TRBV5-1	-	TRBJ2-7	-	TGCGCCAACAACGTGCGCGAGCAGTACTTC	CANNVREQYF
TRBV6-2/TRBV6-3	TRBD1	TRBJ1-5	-	TGTGCCAGCAGTCGGGACAGCAGTTATAGCAATCAGCCCCAGCATTTT	CASSRDSSYSNQPQHF
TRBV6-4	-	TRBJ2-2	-	TGTGCCAGCAGTGACTCGCGGGAGAACACCGGGGAGCTGTTTTTT	CASSDSRENTGELFF
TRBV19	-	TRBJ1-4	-	TGTGCCAGTAGTATCCGCGGCGCAACTAATGAAAAACTGTTTTTT	CASSIRGATNEKLFF
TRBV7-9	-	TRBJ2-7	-	TGTGCCAGCAGCTTAGATGAGGTCTCCTACGAGCAGTACTTC	CASSLDEVSYEQYF
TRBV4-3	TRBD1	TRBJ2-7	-	TGCGCCAGCAGAGTAAGAGTCCAGGGGGCCTACGAGCAGTACTTC	CASRVRVQGAYEQYF
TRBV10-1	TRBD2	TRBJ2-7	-	TGCGCCAGCAGTCCCGGACGGGGGGTCTACGAGCAGTACTTC	CASSPGRGVYEQYF
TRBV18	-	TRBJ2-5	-	TGTGCCAGCTCACCACCGGGGATCCCTAGTGGCCAGTACTTC	CASSPPGIPSGQYF
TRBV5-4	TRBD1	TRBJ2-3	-	TGTGCCAGCAGAAAACAGGGGGACACAGATACGCAGTATTTT	CASRKQGDTDTQYF
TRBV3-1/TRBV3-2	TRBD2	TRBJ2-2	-	TGTGCCAGCAGCCAAGGGGTGGCTAGCGGGGGGCCAGGGACCGGGGAGCTGTTTTTT	CASSQGVASGGPGTGELFF
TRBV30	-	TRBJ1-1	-	TGTGCCTGGAGTGAAACAGAGAACACTGAAGCTTTCTTT	CAWSETENTEAFF
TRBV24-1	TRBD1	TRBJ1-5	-	TGTGCCACCAGTGATTTGGGGACAGGGGCCGCCAAAGATCAGCCCCAGCATTTT	CATSDLGTGAAKDQPQHF
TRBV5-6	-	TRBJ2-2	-	TGTGCCAGCAGCCCCTTCGAGAACACCGGGGAGCTGTTTTTT	CASSPFENTGELFF
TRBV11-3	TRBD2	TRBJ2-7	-	TGTGCCAGCAGCCCACCGGGGGGTAATCCGAACTCCTACGAGCAGTACTTC	CASSPPGGNPNSYEQYF
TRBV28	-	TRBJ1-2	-	TGTGCCAGCAGTTTAGTAGGGGCGCGATATGGCTACACCTTC	CASSLVGARYGYTF
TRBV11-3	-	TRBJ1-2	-	TGTGCCAGCAGCTTAGAAAGACGCTATGGCTACACCTTC	CASSLERRYGYTF
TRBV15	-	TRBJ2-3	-	TGTGCCACCAGCAGAGCACCTCGTCTGGATACGCAGTATTTT	CATSRAPRLDTQYF
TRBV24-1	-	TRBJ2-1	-	TGTGCCACCAGTGATTCAACAGGGCCGGGAAATGAGCAGTTCTTC	CATSDSTGPGNEQFF
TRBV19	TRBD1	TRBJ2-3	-	TGTGCCAGTAGGATGGACAGGGGTGAAGGCACGCAGTATTTT	CASRMDRGEGTQYF
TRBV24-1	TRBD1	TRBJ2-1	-	TGTGCCACCAGCCCGGGACAGGGGGTTAGCTCCTACAATGAGCAGTTCTTC	CATSPGQGVSSYNEQFF
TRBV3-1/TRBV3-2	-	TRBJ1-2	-	TGTGCCAGCAGCCAGGTGCGATCCAGCGGAGACTATGGCTACACCTTC	CASSQVRSSGDYGYTF
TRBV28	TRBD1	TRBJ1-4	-	TGTGCCAGCAGCCCGGGAGGCAGGGGGCCTGAAAAACTGTTTTTT	CASSPGGRGPEKLFF